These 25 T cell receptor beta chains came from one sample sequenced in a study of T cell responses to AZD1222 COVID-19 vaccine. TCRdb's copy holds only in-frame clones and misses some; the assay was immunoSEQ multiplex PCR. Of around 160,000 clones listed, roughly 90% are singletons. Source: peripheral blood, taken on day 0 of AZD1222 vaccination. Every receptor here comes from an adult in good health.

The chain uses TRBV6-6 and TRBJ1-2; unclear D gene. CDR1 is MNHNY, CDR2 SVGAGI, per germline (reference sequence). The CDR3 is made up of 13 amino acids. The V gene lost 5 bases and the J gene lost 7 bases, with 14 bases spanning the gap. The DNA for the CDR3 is TGTGCCAGCAGTCGGCCGGAGGGTGCTGGCTACACCTTC. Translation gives CASSRPEGAGYTF.

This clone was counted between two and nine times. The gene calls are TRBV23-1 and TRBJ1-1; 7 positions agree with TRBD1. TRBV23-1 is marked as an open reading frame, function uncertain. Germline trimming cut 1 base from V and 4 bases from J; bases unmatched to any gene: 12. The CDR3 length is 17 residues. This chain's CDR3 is CASSQLKGKGARTEAFF. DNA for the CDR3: TGCGCCAGCAGTCAATTGAAAGGCAAGGGGGCCCGCACTGAAGCTTTCTTT.

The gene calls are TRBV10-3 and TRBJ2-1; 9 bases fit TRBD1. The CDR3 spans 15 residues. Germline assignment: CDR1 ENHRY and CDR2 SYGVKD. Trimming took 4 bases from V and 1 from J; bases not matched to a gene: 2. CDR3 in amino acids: CAISAGQGSYNEQFF. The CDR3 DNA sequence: TGTGCCATCAGTGCGGGACAGGGTTCCTACAATGAGCAGTTCTTC.

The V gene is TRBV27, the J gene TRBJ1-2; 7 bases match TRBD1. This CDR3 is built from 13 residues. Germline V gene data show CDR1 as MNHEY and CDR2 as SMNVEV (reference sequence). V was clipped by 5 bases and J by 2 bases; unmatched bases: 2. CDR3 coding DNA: TGTGCCAGCAGTCCGACAGGGAACTATGGCTACACCTTC. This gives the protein CASSPTGNYGYTF.

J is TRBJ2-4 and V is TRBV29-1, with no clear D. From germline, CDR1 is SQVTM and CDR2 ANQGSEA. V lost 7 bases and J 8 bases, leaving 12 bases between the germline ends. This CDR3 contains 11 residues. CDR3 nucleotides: TGCAGCGCAGATATCGGAGACATTCAGTACTTC. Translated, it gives CSADIGDIQYF.

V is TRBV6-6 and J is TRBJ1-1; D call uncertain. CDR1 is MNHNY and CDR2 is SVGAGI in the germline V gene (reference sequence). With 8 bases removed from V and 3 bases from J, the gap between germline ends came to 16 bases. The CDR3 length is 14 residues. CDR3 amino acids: CASFFIFPDTEAFF. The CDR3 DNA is TGTGCCAGCTTTTTCATATTTCCGGACACTGAAGCTTTCTTT.

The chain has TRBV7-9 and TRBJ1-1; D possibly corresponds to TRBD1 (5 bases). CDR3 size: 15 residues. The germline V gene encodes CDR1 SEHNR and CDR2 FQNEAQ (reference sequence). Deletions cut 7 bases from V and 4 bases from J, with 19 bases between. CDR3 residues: CASTPGPGGGTEAFF. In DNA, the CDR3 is TGTGCCAGCACCCCCGGCCCCGGGGGGGGCACTGAAGCTTTCTTT.

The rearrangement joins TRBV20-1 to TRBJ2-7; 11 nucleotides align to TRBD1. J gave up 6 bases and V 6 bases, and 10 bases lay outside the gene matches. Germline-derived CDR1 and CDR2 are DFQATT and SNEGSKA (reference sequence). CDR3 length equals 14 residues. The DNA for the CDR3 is TGCAGTGCCAGTCCCGGGACAGGGGGACGCGAGCAGTACTTC. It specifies CSASPGTGGREQYF.

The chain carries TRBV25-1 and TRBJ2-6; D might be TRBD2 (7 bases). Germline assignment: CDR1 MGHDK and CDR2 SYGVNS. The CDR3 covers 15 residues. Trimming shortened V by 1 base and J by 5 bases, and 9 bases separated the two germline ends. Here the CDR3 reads CASSEWGGRANVLTF. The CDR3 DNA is TGTGCCAGCAGTGAATGGGGGGGCCGGGCCAACGTCCTGACTTTC.

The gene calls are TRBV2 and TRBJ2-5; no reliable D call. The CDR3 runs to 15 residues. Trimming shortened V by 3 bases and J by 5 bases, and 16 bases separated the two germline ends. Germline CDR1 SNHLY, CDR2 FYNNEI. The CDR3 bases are TGTGCCAGCAGTGAGAATAGTTTGAGAAGGGAGACCCAGTACTTC. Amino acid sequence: CASSENSLRRETQYF.

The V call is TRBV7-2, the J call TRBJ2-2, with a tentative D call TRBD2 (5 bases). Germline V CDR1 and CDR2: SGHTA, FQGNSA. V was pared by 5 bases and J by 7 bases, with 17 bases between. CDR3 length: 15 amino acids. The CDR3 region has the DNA TGTGCCAGCAGCCCGACCCGTCCTGAGGGCGGGGAGCTGTTTTTT. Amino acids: CASSPTRPEGGELFF.

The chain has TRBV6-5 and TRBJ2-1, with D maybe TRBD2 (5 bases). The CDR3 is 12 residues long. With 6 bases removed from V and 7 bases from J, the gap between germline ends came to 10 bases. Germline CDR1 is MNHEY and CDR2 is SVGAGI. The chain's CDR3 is CASSWTGNEQFF. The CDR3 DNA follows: TGTGCCAGCAGCTGGACGGGGAATGAGCAGTTCTTC.

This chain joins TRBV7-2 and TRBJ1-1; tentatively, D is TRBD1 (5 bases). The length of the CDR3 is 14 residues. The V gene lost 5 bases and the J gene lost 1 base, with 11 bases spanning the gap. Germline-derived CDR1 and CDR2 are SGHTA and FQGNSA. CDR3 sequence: CASSPAGQNTEAFF. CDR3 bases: TGTGCCAGCAGCCCAGCGGGGCAGAACACTGAAGCTTTCTTT.

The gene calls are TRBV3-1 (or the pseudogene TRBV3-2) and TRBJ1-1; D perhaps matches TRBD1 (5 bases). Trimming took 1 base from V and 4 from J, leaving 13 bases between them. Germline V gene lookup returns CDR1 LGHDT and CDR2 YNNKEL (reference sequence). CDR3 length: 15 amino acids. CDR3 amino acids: CASSQVGGTRTEAFF. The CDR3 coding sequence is TGTGCCAGCAGCCAAGTGGGAGGGACTCGCACTGAAGCTTTCTTT.

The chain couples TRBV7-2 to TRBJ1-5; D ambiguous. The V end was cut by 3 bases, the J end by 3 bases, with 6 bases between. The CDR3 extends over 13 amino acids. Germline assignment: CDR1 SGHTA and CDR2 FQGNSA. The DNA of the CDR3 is TGTGCCAGCAGCTTGGGTCACAATCAGCCCCAGCATTTT. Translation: CASSLGHNQPQHF.

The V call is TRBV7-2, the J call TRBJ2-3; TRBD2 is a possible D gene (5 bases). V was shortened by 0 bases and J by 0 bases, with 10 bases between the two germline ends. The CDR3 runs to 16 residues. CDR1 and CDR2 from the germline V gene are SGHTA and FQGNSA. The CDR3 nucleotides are TGTGCCAGCAGCTTAGCTGTAGGGAGAAGCACAGATACGCAGTATTTT. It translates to CASSLAVGRSTDTQYF. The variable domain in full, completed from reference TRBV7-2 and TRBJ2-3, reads GAGVSQSPSNKVTEKGKDVELRCDPISGHTALYWYRQSLGQGLEFLIYFQGNSAPDKSGLPSDRFSAERTGGSVSTLTIQRTQQEDSAVYLCASSLAVGRSTDTQYFGPGTRLTVL.

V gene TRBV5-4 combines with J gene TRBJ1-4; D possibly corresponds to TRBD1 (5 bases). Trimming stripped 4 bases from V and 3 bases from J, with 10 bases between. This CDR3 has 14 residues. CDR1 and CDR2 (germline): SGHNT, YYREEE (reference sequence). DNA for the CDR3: TGTGCCAGCAGCGCAGGGAATCCTAATGAAAAACTGTTTTTT. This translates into CASSAGNPNEKLFF.

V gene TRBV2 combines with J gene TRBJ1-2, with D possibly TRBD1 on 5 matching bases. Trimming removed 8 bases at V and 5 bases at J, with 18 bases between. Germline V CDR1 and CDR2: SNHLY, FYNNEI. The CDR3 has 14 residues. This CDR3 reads CASYKDKGEYGYTF. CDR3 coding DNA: TGTGCCAGCTATAAGGACAAGGGAGAATATGGCTACACCTTC.

CDR3 in amino acids: CASRKTGGTGELFF. CDR3 nucleotide sequence: TGTGCCAGCAGGAAGACAGGGGGGACCGGGGAGCTGTTTTTT. The chain links TRBV6-5 to TRBJ2-2; 9 nucleotides line up with TRBD1. The CDR3 consists of 14 residues. The germline V gene has CDR1 MNHEY and CDR2 SVGAGI. With 6 bases clipped from V and 5 bases from J, the junction kept 4 bases outside the gene matches.

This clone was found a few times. CDR3 nucleotide sequence: TGTGCCAGCAGCCAAGAGGGACAGGGGGCCTACGAGCAGTACTTC. This sequence encodes CASSQEGQGAYEQYF. V is TRBV3-1 (or the pseudogene TRBV3-2) and J is TRBJ2-7; 11 bases line up with TRBD1. In germline, CDR1 is LGHDT, CDR2 YNNKEL (reference sequence). This CDR3 has 15 amino acids. V shed 0 bases and J 2 bases; nucleotides not matched to a gene: 0.

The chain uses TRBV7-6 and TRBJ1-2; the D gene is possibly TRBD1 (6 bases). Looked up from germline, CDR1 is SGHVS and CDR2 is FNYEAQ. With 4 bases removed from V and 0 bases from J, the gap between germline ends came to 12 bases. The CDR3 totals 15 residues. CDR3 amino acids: CASSSGGIPNYGYTF. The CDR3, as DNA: TGTGCCAGCAGCTCGGGGGGCATCCCTAACTATGGCTACACCTTC.

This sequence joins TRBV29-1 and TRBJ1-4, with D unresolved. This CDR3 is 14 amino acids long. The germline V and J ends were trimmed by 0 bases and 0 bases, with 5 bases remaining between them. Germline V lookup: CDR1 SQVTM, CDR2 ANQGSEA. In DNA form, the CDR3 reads TGCAGCGTTGAAGATGGGACAACTAATGAAAAACTGTTTTTT. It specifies CSVEDGTTNEKLFF. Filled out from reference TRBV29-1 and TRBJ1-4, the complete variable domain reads SAVISQKPSRDICQRGTSLTIQCQVDSQVTMMFWYRQQPGQSLTLIATANQGSEATYESGFVIDKFPISRPNLTFSTLTVSNMSPEDSSIYLCSVEDGTTNEKLFFGSGTQLSVL.

CDR3 amino acids: CASSRGASGASYEQYF. The CDR3 DNA reads as TGTGCCAGCTCACGGGGTGCTAGCGGGGCCTCCTACGAGCAGTACTTC. V usage is TRBV18 and J usage is TRBJ2-7; 9 bases match TRBD2. The trim removed 4 bases at V and 0 bases at J, leaving 7 bases unmatched. Germline lookup yields CDR1 KGHSH and CDR2 LQKENI. The CDR3 length is 16 residues.

The CDR3 coding sequence is TGTGCCAGCAGTTTTACCCGACAGAGCTCCTATAATTCACCCCTCCACTTT. Translation gives CASSFTRQSSYNSPLHF. The V gene is TRBV27, the J gene TRBJ1-6, with a weak D call TRBD1 (5 bases). The CDR3 contains 17 residues. The germline V and J ends were trimmed by 3 bases and 0 bases, with 12 bases remaining between them. The V gene's germline CDR1 is MNHEY and CDR2 SMNVEV (reference sequence).

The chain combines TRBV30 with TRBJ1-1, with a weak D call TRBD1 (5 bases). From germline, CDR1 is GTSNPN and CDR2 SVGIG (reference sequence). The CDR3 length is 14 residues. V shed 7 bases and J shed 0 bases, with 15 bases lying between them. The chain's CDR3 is CALSQGFMNTEAFF. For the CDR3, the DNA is TGTGCCTTATCCCAGGGATTCATGAACACTGAAGCTTTCTTT.